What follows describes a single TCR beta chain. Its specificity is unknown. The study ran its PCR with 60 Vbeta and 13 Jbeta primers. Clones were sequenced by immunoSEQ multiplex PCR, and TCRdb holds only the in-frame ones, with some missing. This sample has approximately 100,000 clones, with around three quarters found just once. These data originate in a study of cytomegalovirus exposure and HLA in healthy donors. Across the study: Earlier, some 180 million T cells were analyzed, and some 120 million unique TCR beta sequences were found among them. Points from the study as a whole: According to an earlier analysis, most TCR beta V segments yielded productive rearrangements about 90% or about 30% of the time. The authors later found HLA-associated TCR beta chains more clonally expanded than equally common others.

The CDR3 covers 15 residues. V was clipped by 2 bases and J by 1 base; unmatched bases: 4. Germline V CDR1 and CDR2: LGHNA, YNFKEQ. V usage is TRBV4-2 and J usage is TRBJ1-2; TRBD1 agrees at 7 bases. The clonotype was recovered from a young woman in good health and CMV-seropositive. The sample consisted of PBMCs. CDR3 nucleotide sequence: TGTGCCAGCAGCCAATTCAGGGACAGTAACTATGGCTACACCTTC. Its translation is CASSQFRDSNYGYTF.